The rows below give T cell receptor beta chains drawn from one sample of a study of control samples from healthy donors and cancer patients. The assay was immunoSEQ multiplex PCR, and TCRdb's table has in-frame clones only and misses some. The profile shows over 200,000 clones, over 70% of them singletons. Sequenced sample: PBMCs. Every receptor here comes from a woman aged 55-69 years with lung cancer. The CDR3 runs from the conserved cysteine through the conserved F or W. Fields, in order: J gene, D gene, V gene, clone size, CDR3 protein, CDR3 DNA. The D gene is left open where the match is weak. Clone size is stated in some rows and not others, as once, few, many or a class when expanded.

J gene: TRBJ2-3
D gene: TRBD2
V gene: TRBV5-1
clone size: -
CDR3 protein: CASSLNRGEARVTQYF
CDR3 DNA: TGCGCCAGCAGCTTGAATCGGGGGGAGGCGCGGGTTACGCAGTATTTT

J gene: TRBJ2-4
D gene: -
V gene: TRBV3-1/TRBV3-2
clone size: -
CDR3 protein: CASSLGPDSNIQYF
CDR3 DNA: TGTGCCAGCAGCCTCGGCCCCGACAGTAACATTCAGTACTTC

J gene: TRBJ2-2
D gene: TRBD2
V gene: TRBV19
clone size: -
CDR3 protein: CASSTGLAIGELFF
CDR3 DNA: TGTGCCAGTAGTACGGGACTAGCGATCGGGGAGCTGTTTTTT

J gene: TRBJ2-1
D gene: -
V gene: TRBV7-2
clone size: -
CDR3 protein: CASSFYYNEQFF
CDR3 DNA: TGTGCCAGCAGCTTCTATTACAATGAGCAGTTCTTC

J gene: TRBJ1-4
D gene: TRBD1
V gene: TRBV4-2
clone size: -
CDR3 protein: CASRTGVAANEKLFF
CDR3 DNA: TGTGCCAGCAGGACAGGGGTCGCGGCTAATGAAAAACTGTTTTTT

J gene: TRBJ1-6
D gene: TRBD1
V gene: TRBV5-4
clone size: -
CDR3 protein: CASSPGTGVYNSPLHF
CDR3 DNA: TGTGCCAGCAGTCCCGGGACAGGGGTCTATAATTCACCCCTCCACTTT

J gene: TRBJ1-2
D gene: -
V gene: TRBV7-2
clone size: -
CDR3 protein: CASSSRTAQTGGYTF
CDR3 DNA: TGTGCCAGCAGCTCGCGGACAGCTCAGACGGGGGGCTACACCTTC

J gene: TRBJ2-2
D gene: TRBD2
V gene: TRBV5-1
clone size: -
CDR3 protein: CASSLGTSGTGELFF
CDR3 DNA: TGCGCCAGCAGCTTAGGGACTAGCGGAACCGGGGAGCTGTTTTTT

J gene: TRBJ2-7
D gene: TRBD2
V gene: TRBV4-1
clone size: -
CDR3 protein: CASSRDGRAEYEQYF
CDR3 DNA: TGCGCCAGCAGCCGAGACGGGAGGGCCGAGTACGAGCAGTACTTC

J gene: TRBJ2-3
D gene: -
V gene: TRBV6-2/TRBV6-3
clone size: few
CDR3 protein: CASSYPSKETTDTQYF
CDR3 DNA: TGTGCCAGCAGTTACCCCTCAAAAGAGACCACAGATACGCAGTATTTT

J gene: TRBJ1-3
D gene: -
V gene: TRBV5-1
clone size: -
CDR3 protein: CASSPDMTISGNTIYF
CDR3 DNA: TGCGCCAGCAGCCCGGACATGACTATCTCTGGAAACACCATATATTTT

J gene: TRBJ1-1
D gene: TRBD1
V gene: TRBV11-3
clone size: -
CDR3 protein: CASSPRTGATEAFF
CDR3 DNA: TGTGCCAGCAGCCCACGGACAGGGGCCACTGAAGCTTTCTTT

J gene: TRBJ1-5
D gene: -
V gene: TRBV7-2
clone size: -
CDR3 protein: CASSEGFNQPQHF
CDR3 DNA: TGTGCCAGCAGCGAGGGGTTCAATCAGCCCCAGCATTTT

J gene: TRBJ2-5
D gene: -
V gene: TRBV12-3/TRBV12-4
clone size: few
CDR3 protein: CASSLARGETQYF
CDR3 DNA: TGTGCCAGCAGTTTAGCCAGGGGAGAGACCCAGTACTTC

J gene: TRBJ1-2
D gene: -
V gene: TRBV4-2
clone size: -
CDR3 protein: CASSQDFLVSYGYTF
CDR3 DNA: TGTGCCAGCAGCCAAGATTTTTTGGTTTCCTATGGCTACACCTTC

J gene: TRBJ1-1
D gene: TRBD1
V gene: TRBV3-1/TRBV3-2
clone size: -
CDR3 protein: CASSQDWAGQGTEAFF
CDR3 DNA: TGTGCCAGCAGCCAAGATTGGGCGGGACAGGGGACTGAAGCTTTCTTT

J gene: TRBJ2-1
D gene: TRBD2
V gene: TRBV7-3
clone size: once
CDR3 protein: CASSSAGGAVNEQFF
CDR3 DNA: TGTGCCAGCAGCTCAGCGGGGGGAGCAGTTAATGAGCAGTTCTTC

J gene: TRBJ2-7
D gene: -
V gene: TRBV7-8
clone size: -
CDR3 protein: CASSLGIEQYF
CDR3 DNA: TGTGCCAGCAGCCTAGGGATCGAGCAGTACTTC

J gene: TRBJ1-2
D gene: TRBD1
V gene: TRBV5-1
clone size: -
CDR3 protein: CASSVTGTGVLSGYTF
CDR3 DNA: TGCGCCAGCAGCGTTACCGGGACAGGGGTATTGAGTGGCTACACCTTC

J gene: TRBJ1-5
D gene: -
V gene: TRBV27
clone size: -
CDR3 protein: CASSLFPPQYLSNQPQHF
CDR3 DNA: TGTGCCAGCAGTTTATTCCCGCCCCAATACCTTAGCAATCAGCCCCAGCATTTT

J gene: TRBJ1-1
D gene: -
V gene: TRBV5-6
clone size: -
CDR3 protein: CASSYGGNTEAFF
CDR3 DNA: TGTGCCAGCAGCTACGGGGGGAACACTGAAGCTTTCTTT

J gene: TRBJ2-5
D gene: -
V gene: TRBV2
clone size: -
CDR3 protein: CASSERETQYF
CDR3 DNA: TGTGCCAGCAGTGAAAGAGAGACCCAGTACTTC